A selection of T cell receptor beta chains follows, all from one sample in a study of T cell repertoires in aging, cancer and after chemotherapy. TCRdb passed the multiplex PCR reads through MiXCR, listing each CDR3 protein once. The table includes 750 to 1,000 distinct CDR3 sequences, 25% detected once. The sequencing sample was made of blood. Receptors were obtained from a human donor with a solid tumor. Each CDR3 is given with its conserved first and last residue. D genes are given only for firm matches. Only some rows state a clone size, as once, few, many or a class for expanded clones.

TRBV6-4	TRBJ2-1	.	large	TGTGCCAGCAGCCACGGGACGGTGAATGAGCAGTTCTTC	CASSHGTVNEQFF
TRBV10-3	TRBJ1-5	.	medium-sized	TGTGCCTCCGGTCGCGGGGGTTTAGGTAATCAGCCCCAGCATTTT	CASGRGGLGNQPQHF
TRBV27	TRBJ1-3	.	.	TGTGCCAGCAGTTTATCGTGCAGGACTGGAAACACCATATATTTT	CASSLSCRTGNTIYF
TRBV6-1	TRBJ1-1	TRBD1	few	TGTGCCAGCAGTGAGGGGACAGGGGGCGTTAAGAACACTGAAGCTTTCTTT	CASSEGTGGVKNTEAFF
TRBV7-6	TRBJ2-6	TRBD2	few	TGTGCCAGCAGCTTAGCGGGCGCTAGCGGGACTTACGGGGCCAACGTCCTGACTTTC	CASSLAGASGTYGANVLTF
TRBV7-2	TRBJ1-4	.	once	TGTGCCAGCAGCCCAGGGATATCGGCAACTAATGAAAAACTGTTTTTT	CASSPGISATNEKLFF
TRBV6-4	TRBJ1-3	.	large	TGTGCCATGATGTTCTGGGGGCGCACCATATATTTT	CAMMFWGRTIYF
TRBV6-1	TRBJ1-5	.	.	TGTGCCAGCAGCCCGACTTTCGCGGGGCCCCAGCATTTT	CASSPTFAGPQHF
TRBV5-1	TRBJ1-4	TRBD1	.	TGCGCCAGCAGCTCGGGACAGCCTAATAAAAAACTGTTTTTT	CASSSGQPNKKLFF
TRBV6-1	TRBJ2-2	.	large	TGTGCCAGCAGTGCCCGACAGGCGAACACCGGGGAGCTGTTTTTT	CASSARQANTGELFF
TRBV5-4	TRBJ2-7	.	large	TGTGCCAGCAGCCTGCAGGGACACGGCGACTACGAGCAGTACTTC	CASSLQGHGDYEQYF
TRBV6-1	TRBJ1-1	.	medium-sized	TGTGCCAGTTCGCGGCAGGTCAACACTGAAGCTTTCTTT	CASSRQVNTEAFF
TRBV12-3/TRBV12-4	TRBJ1-5	.	.	TGTGCCAGCAGTTTTGCGGGTAATCAGCCCCAGCATTTT	CASSFAGNQPQHF
TRBV6-5	TRBJ1-4	.	.	TGTGCCAGCAGTTACTCGTGTGACAGGAGGGGAAAACTGTTTTTT	CASSYSCDRRGKLFF
TRBV6-1	TRBJ2-1	TRBD1	large	TGTGCCAGCAGATCCGGGACAGGGGATTCCTACAATGAGCAGTTCTTC	CASRSGTGDSYNEQFF
TRBV18	TRBJ1-1	.	.	TGTGCCAGCTCACCAAGTGAACAGAACACTGAAGCTTTCTTT	CASSPSEQNTEAFF
TRBV28	TRBJ1-1	.	.	TGTGCCAGCAGTCAGCCTTGGGGGAACACTGAAGCTTTCTTT	CASSQPWGNTEAFF
TRBV13	TRBJ1-2	.	large	TGTGCCAGCAGCTTAGGGGGTCGTGGCTACACCTTC	CASSLGGRGYTF
TRBV11-3	TRBJ1-1	.	.	TGTGCCAGCAGGACGGGGGGAAACACTGAAGCTTTCTTT	CASRTGGNTEAFF
TRBV18	TRBJ2-1	TRBD1	few	TGTGCCAGCTCACCACCTGGGCAGGGGGCCGTCTACAATGAGCAGTTCTTC	CASSPPGQGAVYNEQFF
TRBV18	TRBJ1-1	.	.	TGTGCCAGCTCACCCGACTCTTCGGCCAGTAACACTGAAGCTTTCTTT	CASSPDSSASNTEAFF
TRBV29-1	TRBJ2-3	.	large	TGCAGCGTAGAACAGGGACCCACAGATACGCAGTATTTT	CSVEQGPTDTQYF
TRBV11-3	TRBJ2-7	TRBD2	.	TGTGCCAGCAGCCCGGGGACTACCTACGAGCAGTACTTC	CASSPGTTYEQYF
TRBV24-1	TRBJ2-6	.	large	TGTGCCACCAGTGATGGGCAGGGGACCCCGGGGGCCAACGTCCTGACTTTC	CATSDGQGTPGANVLTF
TRBV25-1	TRBJ1-2	.	.	TGTGCCAGCAGTGAGGCAGGGGCTAACTATGGCTACACCTTC	CASSEAGANYGYTF
TRBV6-5	TRBJ1-1	.	large	TGTGCCAGCAGTTACTACCCCGGGAGGGCTGGCACTGAAGCTTTCTTT	CASSYYPGRAGTEAFF
TRBV18	TRBJ1-1	.	.	TGTGCCAGCTCACCAATAACTGGCACTGAAGCTTTCTTT	CASSPITGTEAFF
TRBV11-2	TRBJ2-3	.	few	TGTGCCAGCAGCTTAGCCGACTACTCCACCCATACGCAGTATTTT	CASSLADYSTHTQYF
TRBV7-6	TRBJ2-7	.	large	TGTGCCAGCAGCTTAGCGGAGGACTACGAGCAGTACTTC	CASSLAEDYEQYF
TRBV6-2/TRBV6-3	TRBJ1-1	.	few	TGTGCCAGCAGTGCCGTGGGGGCGGGGAACACTGAAGCTTTCTTT	CASSAVGAGNTEAFF
TRBV6-6	TRBJ1-2	TRBD1	large	TGTGCCAGCAGACAGGGGTCGGGGACTGGCTACACCTTC	CASRQGSGTGYTF
TRBV10-3	TRBJ1-2	.	medium-sized	TGTGCCATCAGGTACGAGGGAATGACTGGCTACACCTTC	CAIRYEGMTGYTF
TRBV6-1	TRBJ2-6	TRBD2	.	TGTGCCAGCAGCGTTACCGGGACTACCAAAACCTCCGGGGCCAACGTCCAGACTTTC	CASSVTGTTKTSGANVQTF
TRBV6-5	TRBJ2-1	TRBD2	large	TGTGCCAGCAGTTACTCGGGGTTCGCGGGAGGCAAACCATCACGATACTACAATGAGCAGTTCTTC	CASSYSGFAGGKPSRYYNEQFF
TRBV12-3/TRBV12-4	TRBJ1-1	.	few	TGTGCCACCAAGCCCCACGACGGGGGCATCAACACTGAAGCTTTCTTT	CATKPHDGGINTEAFF
TRBV6-5	TRBJ2-1	TRBD2	large	TGTGCCAGCAGTTCCACCGGGGGTCGAGCGGGGAGCTCCTACAATGAGCAGTTCTTC	CASSSTGGRAGSSYNEQFF
TRBV9	TRBJ2-3	TRBD1	large	TGTGCCAGCAGCGTCCGGGACAGGGGGGATAGCACAGATACGCAGTATTTT	CASSVRDRGDSTDTQYF
TRBV5-6	TRBJ2-1	TRBD2	large	TGTGCCAGCAGCTGGGAGGGGTACAATGAGCAGTTCTTC	CASSWEGYNEQFF
TRBV6-5	TRBJ2-3	.	.	TGTGCCAGCAGTTACTCGCTAGGGGAAGATACGCAGTATTTT	CASSYSLGEDTQYF
TRBV12-3/TRBV12-4	TRBJ2-1	TRBD1	.	TGTGCCAGCAGTGGGACAGGGTACGAGCAGTTCTTC	CASSGTGYEQFF
TRBV12-3/TRBV12-4	TRBJ1-6	TRBD1	few	TGTGCCAGCATGAGGGGCGTGACAGGGGTAAATTCACCCCTCCACTTT	CASMRGVTGVNSPLHF
TRBV19	TRBJ1-1	TRBD1	few	TGTGCCAGTAGTCCGTACAGGGGAGGGAACACTGAAGCTTTCTTT	CASSPYRGGNTEAFF
TRBV19	TRBJ2-2	TRBD1	.	TGTGCCAGTAGCTTGGACAGGGGGTATAGGACCTGGGAGCTGTTTTTT	CASSLDRGYRTWELFF
TRBV6-5	TRBJ1-6	.	large	TGTGCCAGCAGTTACGGAGGACAGCCGTCACCCCTCCACTTT	CASSYGGQPSPLHF
TRBV24-1	TRBJ1-2	TRBD1	few	TGTGCCACCAGTGACTCCTCTACCGGGACAGCATATGGCTACACCTTC	CATSDSSTGTAYGYTF
TRBV5-5	TRBJ1-6	TRBD1	medium-sized	TGTGCCAGCAGCCTCCGGGACAGTGGTTCACCCCTCCACTTT	CASSLRDSGSPLHF
TRBV15	TRBJ2-1	TRBD1	large	TGTGCCACCAGCAGACCCGGGACAGTGTCCTACAATGAGCAGTTCTTC	CATSRPGTVSYNEQFF
TRBV29-1	TRBJ1-5	TRBD1	large	TGCAGCGTTGTACAGGGGAGCAGCAATCAGCCCCAGCATTTT	CSVVQGSSNQPQHF
TRBV10-3	TRBJ2-2	.	.	TGTGCCATCAGTGAAGTGAACACCGGGGAGCTGTTTTTT	CAISEVNTGELFF
TRBV30	TRBJ2-7	.	large	TGTGCCTGGAGACGGGGCAAAGGACCCTCTGGAGAGCAGTACTTC	CAWRRGKGPSGEQYF
TRBV5-1	TRBJ2-3	.	.	TGCGCCAGCAGAGAAGGGGGACTCTCCACAGATACGCAGTATTTT	CASREGGLSTDTQYF
TRBV4-1	TRBJ2-2	TRBD2	few	TGTGCCAGCAGCCAAGGGACTAGCGGGAGGGCCCCGACCGGGGAGCTGTTTTTT	CASSQGTSGRAPTGELFF
TRBV11-3	TRBJ2-1	.	large	TGTGCCAGCAGCTTGAGGGGGTTGCACAATGAGCAGTTCTTC	CASSLRGLHNEQFF
TRBV29-1	TRBJ2-5	.	large	TGCAGCGTTGAACCGGAGTTTGGCGGGGAGACCCAGTACTTC	CSVEPEFGGETQYF
TRBV15	TRBJ2-5	.	large	TGTGCCACCAGCAGAGATAGGGGAGTAGGGACCCAGTACTTC	CATSRDRGVGTQYF
TRBV6-2/TRBV6-3	TRBJ1-5	.	.	TGTGCCAGCAGTCTAGCATTAGGGGATAATCAGCCCCAGCATTTT	CASSLALGDNQPQHF
TRBV6-1	TRBJ2-5	.	large	TGTGCCAGCAGTGGTCAGGTACCAGAGACCCAGTACTTC	CASSGQVPETQYF
TRBV11-3	TRBJ1-4	TRBD1	.	TGTGCCAGCAGAGGACAGGGGGTTAATGGGGAAAAACTGTTTTTT	CASRGQGVNGEKLFF
TRBV20-1	TRBJ2-5	TRBD2	few	TGCAGTGCTCTTTCACTAGCGGGAGGAGCAGAGACCCAGTACTTC	CSALSLAGGAETQYF
TRBV6-1	TRBJ1-2	.	large	TGTGCCAGCAGTGAAGATGTGGGGTTGAACTATGGCTACACCTTC	CASSEDVGLNYGYTF